This TCR beta chain was profiled in a study of control samples from healthy donors and cancer patients. Profiling relied on immunoSEQ multiplex PCR, and the TCRdb table lists in-frame clones only, not all of them. The table shows approximately 220,000 clones, with roughly 94% occurring only once. This CDR3 comprises 18 residues. V lost 1 base, J lost 4 bases, and 17 bases stayed unmatched. Germline V gene data show CDR1 as GTSNPN and CDR2 as SVGIG (reference sequence). Sequenced material: blood. The V call is TRBV30, the J call TRBJ2-7, with 9 nucleotides matching TRBD1. The origin of this receptor is a middle-aged man in good health. CDR3 residues: CAWSGTGVGFRGQYEQYF. DNA for the CDR3: TGTGCCTGGAGTGGGACAGGGGTTGGGTTCCGAGGACAGTACGAGCAGTACTTC. Combining the CDR3 with reference TRBV30 and TRBJ2-7 gives the whole variable domain SQTIHQWPATLVQPVGSPLSLECTVEGTSNPNLYWYRQAAGRGLQLLFYSVGIGQISSEVPQNLSASRPQDRQFILSSKKLLLSDSGFYLCAWSGTGVGFRGQYEQYFGPGTRLTVT.